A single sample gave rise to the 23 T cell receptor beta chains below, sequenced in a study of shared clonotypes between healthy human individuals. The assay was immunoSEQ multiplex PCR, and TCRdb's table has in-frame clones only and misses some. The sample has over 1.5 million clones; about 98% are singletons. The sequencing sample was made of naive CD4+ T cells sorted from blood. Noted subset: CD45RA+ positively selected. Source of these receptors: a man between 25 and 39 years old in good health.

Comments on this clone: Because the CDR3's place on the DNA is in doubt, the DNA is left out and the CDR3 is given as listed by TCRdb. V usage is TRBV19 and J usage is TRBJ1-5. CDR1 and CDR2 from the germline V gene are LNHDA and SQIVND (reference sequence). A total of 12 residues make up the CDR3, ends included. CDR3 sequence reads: CASTSAPGPQHF.

The CDR3 loop is CASRLTFPLAGLSGNTIYF. The CDR3 nucleotides are TGTGCCAGCAGATTGACCTTCCCCCTAGCAGGCCTCTCTGGAAACACCATATATTTT. This chain joins TRBV5-5 and TRBJ1-3, with unresolved D. CDR1 is SGHKS, CDR2 YYEKEE, per germline (reference sequence). The ends were cut back, 5 bases at V and 0 bases at J, with 24 bases in the middle. CDR3 size: 19 residues.

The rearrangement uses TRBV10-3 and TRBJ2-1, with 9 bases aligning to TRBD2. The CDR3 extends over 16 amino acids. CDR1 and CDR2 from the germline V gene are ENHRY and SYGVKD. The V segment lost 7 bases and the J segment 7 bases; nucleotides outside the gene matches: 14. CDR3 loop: CAITKGLAKDLNEQFF. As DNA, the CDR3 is TGTGCCATCACCAAGGGACTAGCCAAAGACTTGAATGAGCAGTTCTTC.

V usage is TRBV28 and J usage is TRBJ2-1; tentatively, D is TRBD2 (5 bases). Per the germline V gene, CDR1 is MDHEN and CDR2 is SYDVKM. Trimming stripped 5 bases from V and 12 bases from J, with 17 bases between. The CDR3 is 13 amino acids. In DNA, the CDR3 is TGTGCCAGCAGTCCCGGGGAGCCAAAAGGGCAGTTCTTC. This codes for CASSPGEPKGQFF.

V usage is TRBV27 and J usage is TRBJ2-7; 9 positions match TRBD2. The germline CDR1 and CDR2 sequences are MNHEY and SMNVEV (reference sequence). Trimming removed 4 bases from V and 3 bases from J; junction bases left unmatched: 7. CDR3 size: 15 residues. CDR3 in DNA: TGTGCCAGCAGTTACTTAGCGGGAGTGGGCTACGAGCAGTACTTC. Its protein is CASSYLAGVGYEQYF.

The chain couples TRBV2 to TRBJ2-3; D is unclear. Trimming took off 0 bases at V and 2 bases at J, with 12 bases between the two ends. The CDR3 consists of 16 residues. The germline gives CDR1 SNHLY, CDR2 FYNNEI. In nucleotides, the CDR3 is TGTGCCAGCAGTGAAGCGCTTGGGCCCTTCACAGATACGCAGTATTTT. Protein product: CASSEALGPFTDTQYF.

This chain's CDR3 is CASSLSSITGELFF. CDR3 DNA sequence: TGCGCCAGCAGCTTATCCTCTATAACCGGGGAGCTGTTTTTT. The chain has TRBV5-1 and TRBJ2-2; D gene uncertain. The germline V gene encodes CDR1 SGHRS and CDR2 YFSETQ. The CDR3 is 14 amino acids. Trimming took 2 bases from V and 5 from J, leaving 10 bases between them.

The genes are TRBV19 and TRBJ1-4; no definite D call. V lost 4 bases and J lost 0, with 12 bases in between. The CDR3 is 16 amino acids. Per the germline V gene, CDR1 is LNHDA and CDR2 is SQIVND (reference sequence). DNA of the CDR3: TGTGCCAGTAGTAAATACCACGGGACAACTAATGAAAAACTGTTTTTT. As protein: CASSKYHGTTNEKLFF.

This chain's CDR3 is CASSNPTEDKSYTF. As DNA, the CDR3 is TGTGCCAGCAGCAACCCTACCGAGGATAAATCTTACACCTTC. The V call is TRBV28, the J call TRBJ1-2; no reliable D call. Trimming removed 6 bases from V and 11 bases from J, with 22 bases in between. The CDR3 has 14 residues. Per germline, CDR1 MDHEN and CDR2 SYDVKM.

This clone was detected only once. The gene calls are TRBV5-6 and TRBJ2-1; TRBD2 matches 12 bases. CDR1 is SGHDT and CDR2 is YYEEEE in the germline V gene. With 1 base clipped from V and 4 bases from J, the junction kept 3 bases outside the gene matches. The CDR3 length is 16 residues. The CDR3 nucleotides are TGTGCCAGCAGCTTGTTGCTAGCGGGAGGGTACAATGAGCAGTTCTTC. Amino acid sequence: CASSLLLAGGYNEQFF.

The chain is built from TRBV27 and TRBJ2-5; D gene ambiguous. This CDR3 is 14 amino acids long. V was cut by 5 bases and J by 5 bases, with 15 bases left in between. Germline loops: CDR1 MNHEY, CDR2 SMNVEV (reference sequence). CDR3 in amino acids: CASSMLSPLETQYF. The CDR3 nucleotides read TGTGCCAGCAGTATGTTGAGCCCTCTGGAGACCCAGTACTTC.

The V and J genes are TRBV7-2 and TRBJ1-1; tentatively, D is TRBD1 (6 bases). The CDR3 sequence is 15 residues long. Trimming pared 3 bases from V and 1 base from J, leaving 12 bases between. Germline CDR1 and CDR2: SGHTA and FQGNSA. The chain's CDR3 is CASSFHFRGNTEAFF. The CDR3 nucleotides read TGTGCCAGCAGCTTCCATTTCAGGGGGAACACTGAAGCTTTCTTT.

The CDR3 sequence is CASSARGDPGDGYTF. The CDR3 region has the DNA TGCGCCAGCAGTGCCCGGGGGGATCCGGGCGATGGCTACACCTTC. The chain joins TRBV10-2 to TRBJ1-2; D may be TRBD1 (5 bases). The V gene's germline CDR1 is WSHSY and CDR2 SAAADI. V lost 4 bases to trimming and J lost 6 bases, with 18 bases between them. There are 15 residues in the CDR3.

CDR3 in DNA: TGCGCCAGCAGCCAAGATCCAAACAATCAGCCCCAGCATTTT. It is translated as CASSQDPNNQPQHF. The rearrangement uses TRBV4-1 and TRBJ1-5; D remains unclear. Germline assignment: CDR1 MGHRA and CDR2 YSYEKL. The CDR3 spans 14 residues. The V end was cut by 0 bases, the J end by 3 bases, with 6 bases between.

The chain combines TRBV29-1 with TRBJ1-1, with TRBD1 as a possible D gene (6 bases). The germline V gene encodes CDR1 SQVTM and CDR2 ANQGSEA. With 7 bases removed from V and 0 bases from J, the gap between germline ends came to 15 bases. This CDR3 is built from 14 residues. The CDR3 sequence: CSAGQRLMNTEAFF. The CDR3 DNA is TGCAGCGCCGGACAGCGTTTAATGAACACTGAAGCTTTCTTT.

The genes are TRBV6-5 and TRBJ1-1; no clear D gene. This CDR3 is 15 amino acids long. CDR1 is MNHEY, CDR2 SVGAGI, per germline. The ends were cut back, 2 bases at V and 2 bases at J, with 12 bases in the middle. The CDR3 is CASSYKVQPNTEAFF. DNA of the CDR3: TGTGCCAGCAGTTACAAGGTACAGCCCAACACTGAAGCTTTCTTT.

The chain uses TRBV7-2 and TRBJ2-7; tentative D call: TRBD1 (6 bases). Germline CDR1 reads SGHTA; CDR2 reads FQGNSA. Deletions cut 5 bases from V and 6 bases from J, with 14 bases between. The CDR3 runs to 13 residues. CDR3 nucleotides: TGTGCCAGCAGCCTGGCAGGGGTGACCGAGCAGTACTTC. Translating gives CASSLAGVTEQYF.

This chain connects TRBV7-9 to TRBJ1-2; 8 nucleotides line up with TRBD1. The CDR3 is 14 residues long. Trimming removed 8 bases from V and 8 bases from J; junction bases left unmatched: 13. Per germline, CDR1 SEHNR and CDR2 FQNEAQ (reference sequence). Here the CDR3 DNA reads TGTGCCAGCGGACTCCTCCAGGGGGCTGGCGGCTACACCTTC. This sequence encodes CASGLLQGAGGYTF.

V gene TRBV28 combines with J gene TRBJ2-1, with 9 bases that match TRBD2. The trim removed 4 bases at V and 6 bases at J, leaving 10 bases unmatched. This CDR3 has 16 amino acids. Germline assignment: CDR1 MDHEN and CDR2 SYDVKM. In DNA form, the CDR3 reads TGTGCCAGCAGTTCGACTAGCGGACCACGAATCAATGAGCAGTTCTTC. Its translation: CASSSTSGPRINEQFF.

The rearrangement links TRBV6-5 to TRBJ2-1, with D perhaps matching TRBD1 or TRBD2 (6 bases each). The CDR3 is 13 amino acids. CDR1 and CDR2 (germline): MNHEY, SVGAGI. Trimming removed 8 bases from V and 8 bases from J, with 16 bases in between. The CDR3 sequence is CASRRAWGHEQFF. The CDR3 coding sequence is TGTGCCAGCCGGAGGGCCTGGGGGCATGAGCAGTTCTTC.

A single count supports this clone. CDR3 coding DNA: TGTGCTAGCGCCAGGGGCCTGAACACTGAAGCTTTCTTT. Its translation is CASARGLNTEAFF. This sequence joins TRBV12-5 and TRBJ1-1; TRBD1 might be the D (6 bases). Per germline, CDR1 LGHNT and CDR2 FRNRAP. With 9 bases removed from V and 0 bases from J, the gap between germline ends came to 11 bases. This CDR3 is 13 amino acids long.

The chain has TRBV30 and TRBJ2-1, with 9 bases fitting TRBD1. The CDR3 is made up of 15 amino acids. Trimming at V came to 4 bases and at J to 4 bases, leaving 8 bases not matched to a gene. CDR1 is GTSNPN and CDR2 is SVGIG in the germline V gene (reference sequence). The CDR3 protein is CAWTLTGGFYNEQFF. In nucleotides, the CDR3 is TGTGCCTGGACCCTCACAGGGGGCTTTTACAATGAGCAGTTCTTC.

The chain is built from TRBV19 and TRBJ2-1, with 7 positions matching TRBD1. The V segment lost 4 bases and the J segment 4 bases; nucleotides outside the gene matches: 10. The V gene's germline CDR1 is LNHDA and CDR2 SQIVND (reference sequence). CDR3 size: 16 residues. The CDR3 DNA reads TGTGCCAGTAGTAGGAGTCGGGACAGCGAATACAATGAGCAGTTCTTC. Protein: CASSRSRDSEYNEQFF.